Given below is one T cell receptor (beta chain) in context. Time point described: 2015-2016 season, pre-vaccination. Community-dwelling subjects without influenza vaccination in the prior 6 months were enrolled. The data are from a study of follicular helper T cells after annual influenza vaccination. This CDR3 is built from 17 residues. The germline V gene encodes CDR1 MNHNS and CDR2 SASEGT. The junction had 9 bases not matched to a gene; V was cut back by 3 bases and J by 2 bases. Libraries were prepared by immunoSEQ multiplex PCR; TCRdb keeps only in-frame clonotypes and omits some of them. The table includes about 10,000 clones, over 75% detected once.

The V and J genes are TRBV6-1 and TRBJ1-5; 8 bases are shared with TRBD1. The source was CXCR5+ CD38- circulating T follicular helper cells from blood, collected on the day of influenza vaccination. Subset here: circulating Tfh, non-naive CD4+CXCR5+PD-1+ (ICOS+CD38+ or ICOS-CD38-). The clonotype was recovered from an adult who received the influenza vaccine. CDR3 protein: CASSDGRTGSGNQPQHF. The CDR3 DNA sequence: TGTGCCAGCAGTGATGGTCGGACAGGGTCCGGCAATCAGCCCCAGCATTTT.